A single sample is the source of the 16 T cell receptor beta chains below, sequenced in a study of a mutant IDH1 vaccine in newly diagnosed glioma. TCRdb keeps only in-frame clones here, not all; method: immunoSEQ multiplex PCR. Of fewer than 45,000 clones listed, 60% to 80% are singletons. Time point denoted: baseline, week 1 (first vaccination visit). This sample's treatment: pre-vaccination baseline after standard-of-care therapy. The sequenced sample was PBMCs, obtained from a glioma patient treated with radiotherapy, temozolomide or both. The receptors originated from a man aged 35-49 years with glioma. Some clones in this sample may be carry-over from other donors' samples.

The chain couples TRBV5-1 to TRBJ2-7; 8 bases fit TRBD1. Germline V CDR1 and CDR2: SGHRS, YFSETQ. The CDR3 consists of 15 residues. Trimming took 3 bases from V and 0 from J; bases not matched to a gene: 5. CDR3 sequence reads: CASSWTTGDSYEQYF. The CDR3 bases are TGCGCCAGCAGCTGGACGACAGGGGACTCCTACGAGCAGTACTTC.

The V and J genes are TRBV27 and TRBJ1-2, with D hard to call. The V gene lost 1 base and the J gene lost 5 bases, with 11 bases spanning the gap. The CDR3 extends over 14 amino acids. Germline-derived CDR1 and CDR2 are MNHEY and SMNVEV (reference sequence). CDR3 DNA sequence: TGTGCCAGCAGTTTATGGGGTGGTATATATGGCTACACCTTC. It translates to CASSLWGGIYGYTF.

In its sample, this clone was seen a few times. The CDR3 region has the DNA TGCAGCGTTGCGGGACTAGCGGGGGCCCTCGCAGATACGCAGTATTTT. This codes for CSVAGLAGALADTQYF. V and J are TRBV29-1 and TRBJ2-3; 14 bases fit TRBD2. Germline CDR1 reads SQVTM; CDR2 reads ANQGSEA. Trimming removed 4 bases from V and 4 bases from J; junction bases left unmatched: 7. The CDR3 totals 16 residues.

A few counts support this clone. The chain recombines TRBV5-5 with TRBJ1-2, with D possibly being TRBD1 (5 bases). V lost 0 bases to trimming and J lost 8 bases, with 17 bases between them. The V gene's germline CDR1 is SGHKS and CDR2 YYEKEE (reference sequence). The CDR3 runs 15 residues. This CDR3 is CASSLDGTVDEGYTF. The CDR3 coding sequence is TGTGCCAGCAGCTTGGATGGGACGGTGGATGAGGGCTACACCTTC.

CDR3 sequence reads: CASSVEAFPSYGYTF. The CDR3 region has the DNA TGTGCCAGCAGCGTAGAAGCGTTTCCGAGCTATGGCTACACCTTC. This rearrangement joins TRBV9 to TRBJ1-2; D is uncertain. Germline lookup yields CDR1 SGDLS and CDR2 YYNGEE. CDR3 size: 15 residues. V was clipped by 0 bases and J by 4 bases, with 13 bases between them.

This clone came up a few times. The chain uses TRBV11-2 and TRBJ1-5; D is unclear. The CDR3 totals 14 residues. CDR1 is SGHAT, CDR2 FQNNGV, per germline. The germline V and J ends were trimmed by 1 base and 2 bases, with 6 bases remaining between them. The CDR3 DNA follows: TGTGCCAGCAGCTTAGGGGTCGGCAATCAGCCCCAGCATTTT. It is translated as CASSLGVGNQPQHF.

The chain employs TRBV5-1 and TRBJ2-7; tentative D call: TRBD1 (6 bases). The V end was cut by 0 bases, the J end by 3 bases, with 7 bases between. The CDR3 runs to 13 residues. Germline V CDR1 and CDR2: SGHRS, YFSETQ. CDR3 coding DNA: TGCGCCAGCAGCTTGGACAGGGTCTACGAGCAGTACTTC. Residues: CASSLDRVYEQYF.

CDR3 DNA sequence: TGTGCCAGTAGTATCCCGCAGCGGAGAAGAACTGAAGCTTTCTTT. This codes for CASSIPQRRRTEAFF. The J gene is TRBJ1-1, the V gene TRBV19; D ambiguous. The CDR3 loop spans 15 amino acids. V lost 3 bases to trimming and J lost 5 bases, with 16 bases between them. Looked up from germline, CDR1 is LNHDA and CDR2 is SQIVND (reference sequence).

The V gene is TRBV2, the J gene TRBJ2-7, with D perhaps matching TRBD1 (6 bases). The germline V and J ends were trimmed by 7 bases and 2 bases, with 18 bases remaining between them. This CDR3 contains 15 residues. CDR1 and CDR2 (germline): SNHLY, FYNNEI. The CDR3 protein is CASTERPGATYEQYF. The DNA for the CDR3 is TGTGCCAGCACCGAGCGGCCAGGGGCCACCTACGAGCAGTACTTC. The full variable domain, with the rest looked up from reference TRBV2 and TRBJ2-7, is EPEVTQTPSHQVTQMGQEVILRCVPISNHLYFYWYRQILGQKVEFLVSFYNNEISEKSEIFDDQFSVERPDGSNFTLKIRSTKLEDSAMYFCASTERPGATYEQYFGPGTRLTVT.

The chain employs TRBV4-3 and TRBJ1-5; D is unresolved. Germline V gene lookup returns CDR1 LGHNA and CDR2 YSLEER. The length of the CDR3 is 16 residues. V lost 4 bases to trimming and J lost 1 base, with 14 bases between them. The CDR3 DNA follows: TGCGCCAGCAGCCCCGATTGGGAGGAGAGCAATCAGCCCCAGCATTTT. This translates into CASSPDWEESNQPQHF.

This clone was counted once. The chain combines TRBV13 with TRBJ1-6, with D tentatively TRBD1 (6 bases). Trimming stripped 2 bases from V and 4 bases from J, with 9 bases between. CDR3 length equals 15 residues. Germline lookup yields CDR1 PRHDT and CDR2 FYEKMQ (reference sequence). CDR3 region: CASSLQGPYNSPLHF. The DNA for the CDR3 is TGTGCCAGCAGCTTACAGGGGCCTTATAATTCACCCCTCCACTTT.

In its sample, this clone was seen a few times. This sample includes further DNA sequences coding for the same CDR3. The chain has TRBV7-8 and TRBJ1-1, with D hard to call. CDR1 is SGHVS and CDR2 is FQNEAQ in the germline V gene. CDR3 length equals 14 residues. Trimming stripped 2 bases from V and 1 base from J, with 8 bases between. CDR3: CASSLRHPNTEAFF. CDR3 nucleotide sequence: TGTGCCAGCAGCTTAAGACACCCGAACACTGAAGCTTTCTTT.

V is TRBV28 and J is TRBJ2-5; unclear D gene. Trimming cost V 4 bases and J 4 bases, with 16 bases left between them. CDR3 size: 15 residues. In germline, CDR1 is MDHEN, CDR2 SYDVKM. Here the CDR3 DNA reads TGTGCCAGCAGTTCCCAAAGGTGGGGTCGAGAGACCCAGTACTTC. Its protein is CASSSQRWGRETQYF.

The chain carries TRBV5-1 and TRBJ1-1; no firm D call. Between the trimmed V and J ends, which lost 4 bases and 1 base, there was a span of 11 bases. Germline-derived CDR1 and CDR2 are SGHRS and YFSETQ. The CDR3 is 14 residues long. The CDR3 region is CASSTYGRNTEAFF. The CDR3 nucleotides are TGCGCCAGCAGCACGTACGGACGGAACACTGAAGCTTTCTTT.

The rearrangement uses TRBV19 and TRBJ2-3, with no clear D. Germline V gene sequence: CDR1 LNHDA, CDR2 SQIVND (reference sequence). V shed 8 bases and J shed 4 bases, with 22 bases lying between them. The CDR3 has 16 amino acids. The CDR3 spells CASQTPRSPGPDTQYF. The CDR3 nucleotides are TGTGCCAGTCAAACTCCTCGTAGCCCAGGACCAGATACGCAGTATTTT.

The chain combines TRBV30 with TRBJ2-7; TRBD2 might be the D (5 bases). The CDR3 consists of 10 residues. Germline CDR1 is GTSNPN and CDR2 is SVGIG (reference sequence). V lost 5 bases to trimming and J lost 5 bases, with 7 bases between them. The CDR3 DNA reads as TGTGCCTGGTCCGGGGACGAGCAGTACTTC. This encodes CAWSGDEQYF.